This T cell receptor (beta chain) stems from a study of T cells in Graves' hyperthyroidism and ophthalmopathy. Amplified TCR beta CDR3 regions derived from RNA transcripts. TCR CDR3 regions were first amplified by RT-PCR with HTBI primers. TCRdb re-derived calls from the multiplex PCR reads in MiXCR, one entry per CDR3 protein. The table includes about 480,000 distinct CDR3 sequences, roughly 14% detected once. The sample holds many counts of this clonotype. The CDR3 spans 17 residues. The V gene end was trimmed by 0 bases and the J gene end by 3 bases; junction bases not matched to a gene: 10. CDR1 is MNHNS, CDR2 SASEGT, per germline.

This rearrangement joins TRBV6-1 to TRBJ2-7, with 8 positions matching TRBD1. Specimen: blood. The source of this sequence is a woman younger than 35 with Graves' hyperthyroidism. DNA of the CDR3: TGTGCCAGCAGTGAAGCCCGGACAGGGAAGCGGGTCTACGAGCAGTACGTC. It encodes CASSEARTGKRVYEQYV.